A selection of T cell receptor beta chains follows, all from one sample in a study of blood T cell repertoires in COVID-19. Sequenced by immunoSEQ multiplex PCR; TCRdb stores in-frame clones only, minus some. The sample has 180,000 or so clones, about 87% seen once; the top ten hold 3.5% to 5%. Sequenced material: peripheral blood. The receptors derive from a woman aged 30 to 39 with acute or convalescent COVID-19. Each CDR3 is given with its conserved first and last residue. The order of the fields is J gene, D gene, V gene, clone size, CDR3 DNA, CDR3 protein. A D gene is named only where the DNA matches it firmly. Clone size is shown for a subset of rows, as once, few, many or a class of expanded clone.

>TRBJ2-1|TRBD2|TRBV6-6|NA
TGTGCCAGCAGTTACCGGATAGCGGGAGATATTGAGCAGTTCTTC
CASSYRIAGDIEQFF
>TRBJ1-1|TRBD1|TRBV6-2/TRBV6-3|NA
TGTGCCAGCAGTTACGGGGACAGGGGGCGTCCCGAAGCTTTCTTT
CASSYGDRGRPEAFF
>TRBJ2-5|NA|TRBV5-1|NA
TGCGCCAGCAGCTTGGATCCGGGTTTGGAGACCCAGTACTTC
CASSLDPGLETQYF
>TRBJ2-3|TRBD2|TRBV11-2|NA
TGTGCCAGCAGCTTAGACCGCGGGACTAGCGGGAGTCGGGATACGCAGTATTTT
CASSLDRGTSGSRDTQYF
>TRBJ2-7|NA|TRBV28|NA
TGTGCCAGCAGCAGTTTAGCGGAGCTATACGAGCAGTACTTC
CASSSLAELYEQYF
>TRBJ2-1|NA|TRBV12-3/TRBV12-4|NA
TGTGCCAGCACCCAGAACTACAATGAGCAGTTCTTC
CASTQNYNEQFF
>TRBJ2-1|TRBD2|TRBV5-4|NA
TGTGCCAGCAGCTCCGACAGCGGGGGGCGGCTCTTC
CASSSDSGGRLF
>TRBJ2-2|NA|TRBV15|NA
TGTGCCACCCGAGTGGAGCCGAACACCGGGGAGCTGTTTTTT
CATRVEPNTGELFF
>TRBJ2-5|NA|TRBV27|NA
TGTGCCAGCAGTTTATTTGGCGGAAGCCCCGTAGGGACCCAGTACTTC
CASSLFGGSPVGTQYF
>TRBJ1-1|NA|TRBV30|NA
TGTGCCGGTACGGGCACTGAAGCTTTCTTT
CAGTGTEAFF
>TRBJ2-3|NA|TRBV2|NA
TGTGCCAGCAATCTCAGAGGGGGAGATACGCAGTATTTT
CASNLRGGDTQYF
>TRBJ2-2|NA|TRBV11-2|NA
TGTGCCAGCAGCTTAGATCCGGAGGCCCACACCGGGGAGCTGTTTTTT
CASSLDPEAHTGELFF
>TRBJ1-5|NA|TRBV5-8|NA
TGTGCCAGCAGATCGACGGGAGATCAGCCCCAGCATTTT
CASRSTGDQPQHF
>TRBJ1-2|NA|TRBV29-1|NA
TGCAGCGTTGATCCAGGAAACGGCTATGGCTACACCTTC
CSVDPGNGYGYTF
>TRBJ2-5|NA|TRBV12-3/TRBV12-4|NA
TGTGCCAGCGGCCCCGGGTTCCAAGAGACCCAGTACTTC
CASGPGFQETQYF
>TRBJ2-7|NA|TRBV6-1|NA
TGTGCCAGCAGTGAATCCCCTGGGGGGAGAGCCTACGAGCAGTACTTC
CASSESPGGRAYEQYF
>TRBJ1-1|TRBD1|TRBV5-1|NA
TGCGCCAGCAGCTTTTCACAGGGGGTCACTGAAGCTTTCTTT
CASSFSQGVTEAFF
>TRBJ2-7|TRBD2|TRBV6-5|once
TGTGCCAGCAGATTCAGGCGGGAGCCCGACGAGCAGTACTTC
CASRFRREPDEQYF
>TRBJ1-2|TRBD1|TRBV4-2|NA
TGTGCCAGCAGCCATGGACAGGACCTCTATGGCTACACCTTC
CASSHGQDLYGYTF
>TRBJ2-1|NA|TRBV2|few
TGTGCCAGCAAGTATGGCGGCAGCTCCTACAATGAGCAGTTCTTC
CASKYGGSSYNEQFF
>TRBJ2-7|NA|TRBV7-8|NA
TGTGCCAGCAGCTTAGATTTGCGGGCGGCCCTGACCTACGAGCAGTACTTC
CASSLDLRAALTYEQYF
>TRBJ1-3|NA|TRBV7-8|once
TGTGCCAGCAGCTCCCCGTCAGGCGGAAACACCATATATTTT
CASSSPSGGNTIYF
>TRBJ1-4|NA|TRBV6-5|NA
TGTGCCAGCAGTTACTCGATGGAGGGGAATGAAAAACTGTTTTTT
CASSYSMEGNEKLFF
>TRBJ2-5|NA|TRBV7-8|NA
TGTGCCAGCAGCTTAGCAAGAAGGGGGACCCAGTACTTC
CASSLARRGTQYF
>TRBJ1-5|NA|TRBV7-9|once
TGTGCCAGCAGCCGATCGGGAGACAATCAGCCCCAGCATTTT
CASSRSGDNQPQHF
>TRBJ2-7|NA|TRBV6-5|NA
TGTGCCAGCAGCATCAGGATTTCCTACGAGCAGTACTTC
CASSIRISYEQYF
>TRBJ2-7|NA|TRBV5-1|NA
TGCGCCAGCAGCTTGGGAACAGGGGGTACTGCGGGAGACAAGCAGTACTTC
CASSLGTGGTAGDKQYF
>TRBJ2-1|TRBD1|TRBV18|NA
TGTGCCAGCTCCGTGGATAATCGTTGGGACAGTGGAGGAAATGAGCAGTTCTTC
CASSVDNRWDSGGNEQFF
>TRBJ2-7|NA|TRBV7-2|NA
TGTGCCAGCAGCTTAGTCGGGTACCAGGGTTCCTACGAGCAGTACTTC
CASSLVGYQGSYEQYF
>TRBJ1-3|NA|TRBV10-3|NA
TGTGCCACCGCTAGCCCCCCCCTCTCTGGAAACACCATATATTTT
CATASPPLSGNTIYF
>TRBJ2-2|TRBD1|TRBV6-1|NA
TGTGCCAGCTGTCGGGACAGGGTCCTTGGGGAGCTGTTTTTT
CASCRDRVLGELFF
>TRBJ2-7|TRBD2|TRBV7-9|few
TGTGCCAGCAGCTTAGGGGCGGGAGGAGGTGGGGAGCAGTACTTC
CASSLGAGGGGEQYF
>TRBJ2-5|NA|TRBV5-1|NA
TGCGCCAGTGGCCTCTTCGGGGGGCTAGAGACCCAGTACTTC
CASGLFGGLETQYF
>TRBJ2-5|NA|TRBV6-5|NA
TGTGCCAGCAGTTATCGAGGGAGGGAGACCCAGTACTTC
CASSYRGRETQYF
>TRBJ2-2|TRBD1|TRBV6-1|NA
TGTGCCAGCAGTGAAGCCGGGACAGGGACCACCGGGGAGCTGTTTTTT
CASSEAGTGTTGELFF
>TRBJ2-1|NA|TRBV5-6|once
TGTGCCAGCAGCTTGGGGGCTAACAATGAGCAGTTCTTC
CASSLGANNEQFF
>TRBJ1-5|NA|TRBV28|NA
TGTGCCAGCATGTTCTTGGCGGGGGTGAAGCAGCCCCAGCATTTT
CASMFLAGVKQPQHF
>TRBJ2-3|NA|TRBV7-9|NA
TGTGCCAGCAGCTTAAGAGGGACTCACACAGATACGCAGTATTTT
CASSLRGTHTDTQYF
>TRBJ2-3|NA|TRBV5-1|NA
TGCGCCAGCAGCTTGGGATCCCGAGGTACAGATACGCAGTATTTT
CASSLGSRGTDTQYF
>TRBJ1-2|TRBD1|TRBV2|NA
TGTGCCAGCAGTGCGGGACAGGGGGCGAAAAACTATGGCTACACCTTC
CASSAGQGAKNYGYTF
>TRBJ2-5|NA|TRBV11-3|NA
TGTGCCAGCAGCTTGAGGGAGACCCAGTACTTC
CASSLRETQYF
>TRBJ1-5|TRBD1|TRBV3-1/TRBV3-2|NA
TGTGCCAGCAGCCAGTCGGACAGGGGGCAAGGGCAGCCCCAGCATTTT
CASSQSDRGQGQPQHF
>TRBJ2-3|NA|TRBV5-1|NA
TGCGCCAGCAGCTTGGCCCAGGGTTCAGATACGCAGTATTTT
CASSLAQGSDTQYF
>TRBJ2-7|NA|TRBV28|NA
TGTGCCAGCAGTACTACTACCTACGAGCAGTACTTC
CASSTTTYEQYF
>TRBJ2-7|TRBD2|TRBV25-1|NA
TGTGCCAGCAGTACCATTACTAGCGGACAGTACTTC
CASSTITSGQYF
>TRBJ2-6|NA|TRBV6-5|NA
TGTGCCAGCAGACCTACGAGGGCCAACGTCCTGACTTTC
CASRPTRANVLTF
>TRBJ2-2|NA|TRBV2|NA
TGTGCCAGCAGTGTCGGCGGGGAGCTGTTTTTT
CASSVGGELFF
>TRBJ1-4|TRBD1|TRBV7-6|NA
TGTGCCAGCAGCCCACAGACAGGGGCGGATGAAAAACTGTTTTTT
CASSPQTGADEKLFF
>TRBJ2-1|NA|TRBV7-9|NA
TGTGCCAGCAGCTTAGCAGCGACGATTAATGAGCAGTTCTTC
CASSLAATINEQFF
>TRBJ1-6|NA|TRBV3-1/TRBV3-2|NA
TGTGCCAGCAGCCAATTCGGAGGAAATTCACCCCTCCACTTT
CASSQFGGNSPLHF
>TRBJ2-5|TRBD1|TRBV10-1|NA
TGCGCCAGTTGGGACAGACAAGAGACCCAGTACTTC
CASWDRQETQYF
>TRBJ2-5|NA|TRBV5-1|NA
TGCGCCAGCAGCTTGGCCTTGGGCGACCAAGAGACCCAGTACTTC
CASSLALGDQETQYF
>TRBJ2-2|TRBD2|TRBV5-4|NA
TGTGCCAGCAGCTTGCTCAGCGGGGGGAACACCGGGGAGCTGTTTTTT
CASSLLSGGNTGELFF
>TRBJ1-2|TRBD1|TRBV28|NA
TGTGCCAGCAGTTCCGTCGAAAACTGGGACAGCTCCCAGTATGGCTACACCTTC
CASSSVENWDSSQYGYTF
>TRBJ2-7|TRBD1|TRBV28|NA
TGTGCCAGCAGTCCCCCTGGGGCAGGGGGCTACGAGCAGTACTTC
CASSPPGAGGYEQYF
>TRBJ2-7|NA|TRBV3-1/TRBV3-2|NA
TGTGCCAGCAGCCAAGACTTAAACGCCCGGACTAACGAGCAGTACTTC
CASSQDLNARTNEQYF
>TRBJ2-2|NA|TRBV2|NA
TGTGCCAGATCGGGGGAAGTGGGCACCGGGGAGCTGTTTTTT
CARSGEVGTGELFF
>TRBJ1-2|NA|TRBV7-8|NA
TGTGCCAGCAGCTTAGGTAGCCAGGGGTATGGCTACACCTTC
CASSLGSQGYGYTF
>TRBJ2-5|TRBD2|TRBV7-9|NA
TGTGCCAGCACCGGGACTAGCGGAGAGACCCAGTACTTC
CASTGTSGETQYF